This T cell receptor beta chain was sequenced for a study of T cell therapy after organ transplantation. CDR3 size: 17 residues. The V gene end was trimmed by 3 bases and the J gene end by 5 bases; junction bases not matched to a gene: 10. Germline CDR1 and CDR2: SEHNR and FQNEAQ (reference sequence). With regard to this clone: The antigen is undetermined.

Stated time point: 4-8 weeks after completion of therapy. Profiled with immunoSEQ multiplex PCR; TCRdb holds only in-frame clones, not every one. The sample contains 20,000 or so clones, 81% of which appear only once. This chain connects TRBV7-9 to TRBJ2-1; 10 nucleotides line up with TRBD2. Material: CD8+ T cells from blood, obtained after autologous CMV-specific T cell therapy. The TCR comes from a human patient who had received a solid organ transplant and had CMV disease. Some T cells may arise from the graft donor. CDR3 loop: CASSLRVSGRVDNEQFF. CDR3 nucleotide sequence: TGTGCCAGCAGCTTGAGGGTGAGCGGGAGGGTCGACAATGAGCAGTTCTTC.